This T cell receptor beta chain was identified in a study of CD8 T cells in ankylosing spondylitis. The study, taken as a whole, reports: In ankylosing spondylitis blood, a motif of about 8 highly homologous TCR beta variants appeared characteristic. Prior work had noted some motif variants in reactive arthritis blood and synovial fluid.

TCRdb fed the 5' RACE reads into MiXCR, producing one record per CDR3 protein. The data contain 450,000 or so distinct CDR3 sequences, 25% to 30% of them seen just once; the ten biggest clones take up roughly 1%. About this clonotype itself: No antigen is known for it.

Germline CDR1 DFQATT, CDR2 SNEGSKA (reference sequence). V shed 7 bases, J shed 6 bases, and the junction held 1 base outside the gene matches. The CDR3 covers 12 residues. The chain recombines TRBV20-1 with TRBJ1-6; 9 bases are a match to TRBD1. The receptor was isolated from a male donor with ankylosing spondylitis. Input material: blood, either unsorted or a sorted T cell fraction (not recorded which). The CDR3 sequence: CSVGQGNSPLHF. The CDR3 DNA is TGCAGTGTGGGACAGGGTAATTCACCCCTCCACTTT.